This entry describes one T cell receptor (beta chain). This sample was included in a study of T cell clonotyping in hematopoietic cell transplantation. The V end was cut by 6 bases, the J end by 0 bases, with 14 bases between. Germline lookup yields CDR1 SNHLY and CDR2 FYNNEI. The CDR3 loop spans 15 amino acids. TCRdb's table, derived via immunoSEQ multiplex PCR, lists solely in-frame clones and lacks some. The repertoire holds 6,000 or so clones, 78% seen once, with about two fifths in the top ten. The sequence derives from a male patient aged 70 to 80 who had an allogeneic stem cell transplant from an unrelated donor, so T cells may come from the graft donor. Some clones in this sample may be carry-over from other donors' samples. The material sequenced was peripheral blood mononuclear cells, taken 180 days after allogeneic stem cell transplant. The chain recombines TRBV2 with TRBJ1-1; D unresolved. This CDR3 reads CASRKRAELNTEAFF. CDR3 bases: TGTGCCAGCAGAAAAAGGGCGGAGCTGAACACTGAAGCTTTCTTT.